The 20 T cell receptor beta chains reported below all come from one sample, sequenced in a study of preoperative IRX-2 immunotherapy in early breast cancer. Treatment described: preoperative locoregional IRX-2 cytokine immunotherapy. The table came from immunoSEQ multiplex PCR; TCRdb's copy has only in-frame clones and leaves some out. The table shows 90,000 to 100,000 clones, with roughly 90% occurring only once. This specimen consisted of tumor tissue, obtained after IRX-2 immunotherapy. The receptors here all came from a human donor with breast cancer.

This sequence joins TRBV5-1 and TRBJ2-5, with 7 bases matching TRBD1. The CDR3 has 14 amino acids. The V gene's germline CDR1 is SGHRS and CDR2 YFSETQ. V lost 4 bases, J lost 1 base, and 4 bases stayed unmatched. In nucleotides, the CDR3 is TGCGCCAGCAGCCTCGGGACAGTCCAAGAGACCCAGTACTTC. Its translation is CASSLGTVQETQYF.

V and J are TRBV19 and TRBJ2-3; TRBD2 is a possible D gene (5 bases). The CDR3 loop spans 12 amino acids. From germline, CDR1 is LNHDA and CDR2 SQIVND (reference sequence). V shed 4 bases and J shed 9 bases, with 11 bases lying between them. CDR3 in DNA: TGTGCCAGTAGTACAACCGGGGTGACGCAGTATTTT. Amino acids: CASSTTGVTQYF.

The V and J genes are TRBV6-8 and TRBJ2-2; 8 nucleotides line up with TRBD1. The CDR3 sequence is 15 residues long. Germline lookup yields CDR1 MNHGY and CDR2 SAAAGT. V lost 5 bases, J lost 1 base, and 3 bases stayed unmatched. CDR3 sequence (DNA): TGTGCCAGCAGTCTCGGGACAGGGAACACCGGGGAGCTGTTTTTT. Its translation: CASSLGTGNTGELFF.

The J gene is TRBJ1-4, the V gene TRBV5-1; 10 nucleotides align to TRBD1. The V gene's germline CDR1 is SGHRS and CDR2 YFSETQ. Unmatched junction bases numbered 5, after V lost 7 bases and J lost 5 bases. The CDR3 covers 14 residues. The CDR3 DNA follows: TGCGCCAGCTTAGGGGACAGGGGCAATGAAAAACTGTTTTTT. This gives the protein CASLGDRGNEKLFF.

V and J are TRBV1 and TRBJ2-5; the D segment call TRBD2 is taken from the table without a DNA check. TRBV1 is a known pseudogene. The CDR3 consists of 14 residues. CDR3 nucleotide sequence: TGCGCCAGCAGCCAAAATCTCGGAGAAGAGACCCAGTACTTC. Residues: CASSQNLGEETQYF.

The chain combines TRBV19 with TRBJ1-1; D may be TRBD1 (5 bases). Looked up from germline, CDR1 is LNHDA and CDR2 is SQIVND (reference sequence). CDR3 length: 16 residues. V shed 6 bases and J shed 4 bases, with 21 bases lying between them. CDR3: CASRTLGKGAFTEAFF. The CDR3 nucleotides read TGTGCCAGTAGAACCCTGGGGAAAGGGGCCTTCACTGAAGCTTTCTTT.

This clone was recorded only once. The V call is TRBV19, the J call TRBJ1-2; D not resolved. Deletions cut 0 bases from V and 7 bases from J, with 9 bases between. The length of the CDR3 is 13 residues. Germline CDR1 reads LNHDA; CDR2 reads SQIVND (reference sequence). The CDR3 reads CASSIDRKGGYTF. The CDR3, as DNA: TGTGCCAGTAGTATAGATCGCAAGGGTGGCTACACCTTC.

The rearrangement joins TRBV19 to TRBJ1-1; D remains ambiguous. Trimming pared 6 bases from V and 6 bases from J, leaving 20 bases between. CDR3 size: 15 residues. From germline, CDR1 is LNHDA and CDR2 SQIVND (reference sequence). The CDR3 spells CASRENNQRISEAFF. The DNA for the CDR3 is TGTGCCAGTAGAGAGAATAACCAGAGGATCTCTGAAGCTTTCTTT.

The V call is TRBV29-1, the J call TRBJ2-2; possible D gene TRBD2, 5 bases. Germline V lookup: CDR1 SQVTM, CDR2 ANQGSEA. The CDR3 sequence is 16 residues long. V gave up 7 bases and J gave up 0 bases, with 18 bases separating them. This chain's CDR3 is CSATRAAGANTGELFF. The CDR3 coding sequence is TGCAGCGCCACTCGGGCAGCCGGGGCGAACACCGGGGAGCTGTTTTTT.

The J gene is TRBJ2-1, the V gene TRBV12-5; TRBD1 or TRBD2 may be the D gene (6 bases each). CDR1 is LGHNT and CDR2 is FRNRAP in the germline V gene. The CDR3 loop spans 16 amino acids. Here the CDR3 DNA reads TGTGCCAGTAAAACCCCCGGGGGCGGCTCCTACAATGAGCAGTTCTTC. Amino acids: CASKTPGGGSYNEQFF. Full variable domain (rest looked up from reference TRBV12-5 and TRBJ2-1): DARVTQTPRHKVTEMGQEVTMRCQPILGHNTVFWYRQTMMQGLELLAYFRNRAPLDDSGMPKDRFSAEMPDATLATLKIQPSEPRDSAVYFCASKTPGGGSYNEQFFGPGTRLTVL.

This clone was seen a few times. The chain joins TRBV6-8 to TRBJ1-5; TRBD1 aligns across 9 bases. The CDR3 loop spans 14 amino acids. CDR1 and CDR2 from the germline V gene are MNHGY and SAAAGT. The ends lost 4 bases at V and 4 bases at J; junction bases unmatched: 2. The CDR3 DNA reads TGTGCCAGCAGTTGGGACAGGGATAATCAGCCCCAGCATTTT. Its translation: CASSWDRDNQPQHF.

The CDR3 region has the DNA TGTGCCAGCAGTCCACTAAGCAAAAACATTCAGTACTTC. Translated, it gives CASSPLSKNIQYF. The chain uses TRBV28 and TRBJ2-4; D is unclear. CDR1 is MDHEN, CDR2 SYDVKM, per germline. V was trimmed by 5 bases and J by 3 bases, leaving 8 bases between them. The length of the CDR3 is 13 residues.

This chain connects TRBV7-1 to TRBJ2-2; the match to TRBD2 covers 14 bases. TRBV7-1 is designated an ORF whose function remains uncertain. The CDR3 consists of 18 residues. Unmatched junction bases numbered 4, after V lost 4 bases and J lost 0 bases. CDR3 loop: CASSLGLAGGSNTGELFF. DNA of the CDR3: TGTGCCAGCAGCTTAGGACTAGCGGGGGGATCGAACACCGGGGAGCTGTTTTTT.

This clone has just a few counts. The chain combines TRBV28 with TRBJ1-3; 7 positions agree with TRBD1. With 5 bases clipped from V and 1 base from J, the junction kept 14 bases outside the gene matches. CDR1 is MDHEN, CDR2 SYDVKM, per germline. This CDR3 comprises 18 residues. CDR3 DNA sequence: TGTGCCAGCAGTGCAACCTCGACAGGGATCGCTTCTGGAAACACCATATATTTT. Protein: CASSATSTGIASGNTIYF.

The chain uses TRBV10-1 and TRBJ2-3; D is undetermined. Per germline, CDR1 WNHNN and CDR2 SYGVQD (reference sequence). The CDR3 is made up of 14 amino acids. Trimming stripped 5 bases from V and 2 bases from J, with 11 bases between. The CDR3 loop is CASSRGGVTDTQYF. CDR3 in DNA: TGCGCCAGCAGTCGAGGTGGGGTCACAGATACGCAGTATTTT.

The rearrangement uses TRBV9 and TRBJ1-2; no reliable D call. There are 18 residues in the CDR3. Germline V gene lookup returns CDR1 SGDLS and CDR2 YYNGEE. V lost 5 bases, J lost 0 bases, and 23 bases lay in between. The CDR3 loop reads CASSLARLPGPTNYGYTF. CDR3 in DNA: TGTGCCAGCAGTTTAGCGCGGCTTCCTGGCCCGACTAACTATGGCTACACCTTC. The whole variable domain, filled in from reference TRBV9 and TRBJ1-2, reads DSGVTQTPKHLITATGQRVTLRCSPRSGDLSVYWYQQSLDQGLQFLIQYYNGEERAKGNILERFSAQQFPDLHSELNLSSLELGDSALYFCASSLARLPGPTNYGYTFGSGTRLTVV.

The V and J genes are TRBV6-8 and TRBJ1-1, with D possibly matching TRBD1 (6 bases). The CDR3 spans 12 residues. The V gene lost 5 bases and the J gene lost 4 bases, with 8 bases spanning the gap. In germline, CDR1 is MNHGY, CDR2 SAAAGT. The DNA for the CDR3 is TGTGCCAGCAGTCGGACAGCCACTGAAGCTTTCTTT. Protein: CASSRTATEAFF.

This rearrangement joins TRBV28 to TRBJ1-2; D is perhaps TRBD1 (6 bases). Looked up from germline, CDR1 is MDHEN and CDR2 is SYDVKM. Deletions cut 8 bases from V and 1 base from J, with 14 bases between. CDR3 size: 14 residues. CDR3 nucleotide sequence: TGTGCCAGCGAATCCCCAGGGGTTAACTATGGCTACACCTTC. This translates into CASESPGVNYGYTF.

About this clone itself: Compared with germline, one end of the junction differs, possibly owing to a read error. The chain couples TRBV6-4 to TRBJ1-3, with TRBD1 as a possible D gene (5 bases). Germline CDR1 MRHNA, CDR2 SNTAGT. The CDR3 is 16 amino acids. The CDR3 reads CASSYSSGEGRSTIYF. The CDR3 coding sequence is TGTGCCAGCAGTTACTCGAGTGGGGAGGGGCGGTCCACCATATATTTT.

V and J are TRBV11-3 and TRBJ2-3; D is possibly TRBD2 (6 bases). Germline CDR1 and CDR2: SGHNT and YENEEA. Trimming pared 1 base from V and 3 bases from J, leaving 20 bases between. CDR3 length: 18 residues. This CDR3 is CASSLVVMTSTVTDTQYF. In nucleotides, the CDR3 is TGTGCCAGCAGCTTAGTTGTTATGACTAGTACCGTGACAGATACGCAGTATTTT.